One T cell receptor (beta chain) is described in this entry. Its antigen is unknown. This sample was included in a study of a mutant IDH1 vaccine in newly diagnosed glioma. Time point here: week 11, during vaccination. Vaccinated patients received 300 ug of mutant IDH1 20-mer peptide per dose, with topical imiquimod. The CDR3 consists of 11 residues. The V gene lost 6 bases and the J gene lost 8 bases, with 13 bases spanning the gap. CDR1 is DFQATT and CDR2 is SNEGSKA in the germline V gene (reference sequence). Clones were read by immunoSEQ multiplex PCR, and TCRdb kept only the in-frame ones, dropping some. Found here are some 60,000 clones, about four fifths of them singletons; the top ten hold approximately 5.9%.

This TCR was sampled from a middle-aged man with glioma. The chain has TRBV20-1 and TRBJ1-2; possible D gene TRBD1, 5 bases. The sequencing here drew on PBMCs, taken from a glioma patient whose treatment included an IDH1 peptide vaccine. The CDR3 region is CSAQGLRGYTF. The DNA of the CDR3 is TGCAGTGCCCAGGGCCTGCGGGGCTACACCTTC.